One sample yielded the 19 T cell receptor beta chains listed below, sequenced in a study of shared clonotypes between healthy human individuals. Sequencing used immunoSEQ multiplex PCR; TCRdb keeps in-frame clones, though not all of them. Of 1.6 million or so clones in the sample, roughly 95% were seen once. Sequenced sample: naive CD4+ T cells sorted from blood. The subset was: CD45RA+ positively selected. These receptors all stem from a man in his thirties or forties in good health.

The V and J genes are TRBV10-3 and TRBJ2-7, with 7 bases aligning to TRBD1. Trimming took 6 bases from V and 2 from J; bases not matched to a gene: 7. The CDR3 has 14 amino acids. Germline V gives CDR1 ENHRY, CDR2 SYGVKD. CDR3 protein: CAISSQGRTYEQYF. In nucleotides, the CDR3 is TGTGCCATCAGCTCACAGGGGCGAACCTACGAGCAGTACTTC.

The chain employs TRBV30 and TRBJ2-1; possibly TRBD1 for D (5 bases). The CDR3 covers 13 residues. Germline values: CDR1 GTSNPN, CDR2 SVGIG (reference sequence). Trimming took 2 bases from V and 3 from J, leaving 8 bases between them. In nucleotides, the CDR3 is TGTGCCTGGAGTAAGACAGACTACAATGAGCAGTTCTTC. Its protein product is CAWSKTDYNEQFF.

The chain links TRBV6-1 to TRBJ2-7; D call uncertain. Germline CDR1 reads MNHNS; CDR2 reads SASEGT. CDR3 length: 14 residues. V was pared by 2 bases and J by 0 bases, with 8 bases between. The CDR3 protein is CASSEPAGSYEQYF. The CDR3 nucleotides read TGTGCCAGCAGTGAACCGGCAGGCTCCTACGAGCAGTACTTC.

The rearrangement uses TRBV29-1 and TRBJ2-7, with 14 positions matching TRBD2. This CDR3 spans 14 amino acids. Unmatched junction bases numbered 4, after V lost 5 bases and J lost 4 bases. CDR1 and CDR2 (germline): SQVTM, ANQGSEA. CDR3 sequence: CSVRLAGGRYEQYF. The CDR3 DNA is TGCAGCGTTCGACTAGCGGGAGGGAGATACGAGCAGTACTTC.

The CDR3 here is CASSLVTLRTGGAFF. For the CDR3, the DNA is TGTGCCAGCAGCTTAGTTACCCTCAGGACAGGGGGTGCTTTCTTT. The J gene is TRBJ1-1, the V gene TRBV13; 10 nucleotides align to TRBD1. The germline V gene encodes CDR1 PRHDT and CDR2 FYEKMQ (reference sequence). The CDR3 is 15 residues long. V lost 1 base and J lost 11; bases outside the gene matches: 10.

The chain joins TRBV19 to TRBJ1-4; 7 nucleotides match TRBD1. The germline V gene encodes CDR1 LNHDA and CDR2 SQIVND (reference sequence). The CDR3 is made up of 16 amino acids. V dropped 6 bases and J dropped 11; count of bases not matched to a gene: 18. The CDR3 DNA follows: TGTGCCAGTAGCGATACTGGGACAGCCGGCCGTTCGAAACTGTTTTTT. This translates into CASSDTGTAGRSKLFF.

CDR3 protein: CASSLGWTNEKLFF. As DNA, the CDR3 is TGTGCCAGCAGCTTGGGGTGGACTAATGAAAAACTGTTTTTT. This chain uses TRBV5-6 with TRBJ1-4; D is unresolved. This CDR3 has 14 amino acids. Germline lookup yields CDR1 SGHDT and CDR2 YYEEEE. The V end was cut by 0 bases, the J end by 2 bases, with 5 bases between.

The J gene is TRBJ2-7, the V gene TRBV6-5; D ambiguous. Trimming stripped 0 bases from V and 2 bases from J, with 11 bases between. The V gene's germline CDR1 is MNHEY and CDR2 SVGAGI. The CDR3 is made up of 15 amino acids. The CDR3 DNA is TGTGCCAGCAGTTACTCGTGGGCAGCTCCCTACGAGCAGTACTTC. It specifies CASSYSWAAPYEQYF.

V and J are TRBV10-3 and TRBJ2-2, with TRBD1 as a possible D gene (8 bases). Germline V gives CDR1 ENHRY, CDR2 SYGVKD. Trimming left V 5 bases short and J 3 bases short, with 16 bases between. CDR3 length: 16 residues. This CDR3 is CAISTRQGRDTGELFF. The CDR3, as DNA: TGTGCCATCAGTACCCGACAGGGGAGGGACACCGGGGAGCTGTTTTTT.

The V and J genes are TRBV25-1 and TRBJ2-7; D is unresolved. The V end lost 3 bases, the J end lost 2 bases, and 8 bases lay between the germline ends. Germline V lookup: CDR1 MGHDK, CDR2 SYGVNS. There are 13 residues in the CDR3. The CDR3 is CASSDSPPYEQYF. The CDR3 DNA is TGTGCCAGCAGTGATTCCCCCCCCTACGAGCAGTACTTC.

V and J are TRBV7-3 and TRBJ2-7; TRBD2 agrees at 8 bases. Germline V gene lookup returns CDR1 SGHTA and CDR2 FQGTGA. The CDR3 sequence is 14 residues long. V lost 5 bases, J lost 0 bases, and 3 bases stayed unmatched. CDR3 DNA sequence: TGTGCCAGCAGCCCGAGCGGGAGCTCCTACGAGCAGTACTTC. This translates into CASSPSGSSYEQYF. Complete variable domain (other parts from reference TRBV7-3 and TRBJ2-7): GAGVSQTPSNKVTEKGKYVELRCDPISGHTALYWYRQSLGQGPEFLIYFQGTGAADDSGLPNDRFFAVRPEGSVSTLKIQRTERGDSAVYLCASSPSGSSYEQYFGPGTRLTVT.

The V call is TRBV10-2, the J call TRBJ1-1, with a tentative D call TRBD1 (5 bases). The CDR3 sequence is 14 residues long. The V gene lost 6 bases and the J gene lost 6 bases, with 17 bases spanning the gap. Germline V CDR1 and CDR2: WSHSY, SAAADI. For the CDR3, the DNA is TGCGCCAGCAGGGGACTGGGAGGATATGCTGAAGCTTTCTTT. It specifies CASRGLGGYAEAFF.

With respect to this clone: In the same sample, other DNA sequences code for this CDR3. The chain recombines TRBV28 with TRBJ1-4; weak D call: TRBD1 (5 bases). Germline V lookup: CDR1 MDHEN, CDR2 SYDVKM. There are 11 residues in the CDR3. The V gene lost 3 bases and the J gene lost 10 bases, with 6 bases spanning the gap. CDR3: CASSFGGKLFF. The CDR3 nucleotides are TGTGCCAGCAGTTTCGGGGGAAAACTGTTTTTT.

The chain uses TRBV6-5 and TRBJ2-2; D gene ambiguous. The CDR3 extends over 15 amino acids. Per germline, CDR1 MNHEY and CDR2 SVGAGI. With 3 bases removed from V and 4 bases from J, the gap between germline ends came to 12 bases. DNA for the CDR3: TGTGCCAGCAGTTATCCAGCTAGAGGCACCGGGGAGCTGTTTTTT. This gives the protein CASSYPARGTGELFF.

The rearrangement joins TRBV7-2 to TRBJ1-5; D gene unclear. Trimming took 1 base from V and 6 from J, leaving 19 bases between them. The CDR3 sequence is 17 residues long. Germline V CDR1 and CDR2: SGHTA, FQGNSA. Here the CDR3 reads CASSLVGWEGGSQPQHF. CDR3 in DNA: TGTGCCAGCAGCTTAGTTGGGTGGGAGGGCGGCTCTCAGCCCCAGCATTTT.

The chain employs TRBV4-1 and TRBJ2-3; 7 bases are a match to TRBD2. The J segment lost 4 bases and the V segment lost 6 bases, leaving 7 bases of the junction unmatched. CDR1 MGHRA and CDR2 YSYEKL come from the germline V gene. The CDR3 totals 14 residues. For the CDR3, the DNA is TGCGCCAGCAGACTAGCGATTCATGCAGATACGCAGTATTTT. It encodes CASRLAIHADTQYF.

The gene calls are TRBV5-1 and TRBJ2-2, with a tentative D call TRBD1 (6 bases). Trimming pared 1 base from V and 4 bases from J, leaving 14 bases between. Germline V CDR1 and CDR2: SGHRS, YFSETQ. This CDR3 has 16 residues. The CDR3 sequence is CASSLTAGEPTGELFF. The CDR3 DNA reads as TGCGCCAGCAGCTTGACGGCAGGGGAGCCCACCGGGGAGCTGTTTTTT.

CDR3 in amino acids: CATLSGVIYGYTF. CDR3 DNA sequence: TGTGCCACCCTCTCGGGAGTGATCTATGGCTACACCTTC. The chain recombines TRBV28 with TRBJ1-2; D not certain. Trimming took off 10 bases at V and 4 bases at J, with 16 bases between the two ends. Germline values: CDR1 MDHEN, CDR2 SYDVKM. There are 13 residues in the CDR3.

This chain links TRBV5-4 with TRBJ2-1; the match to TRBD2 covers 14 bases. The CDR3 length is 16 residues. Germline assignment: CDR1 SGHNT and CDR2 YYREEE (reference sequence). After removal of 4 bases from V and 8 bases from J, the junction contained 8 bases not matched to a gene. The CDR3 loop is CASSRKTSGRGDEQFF. DNA of the CDR3: TGTGCCAGCAGCCGAAAGACTAGCGGGAGGGGAGATGAGCAGTTCTTC.